This paragraph reports one T cell receptor (beta chain). CDR1 is MNHEY and CDR2 is SVGEGT in the germline V gene. V was clipped by 1 base and J by 4 bases, with 10 bases between them. CDR3 size: 14 residues. Sequencing was performed with immunoSEQ multiplex PCR; in TCRdb, only in-frame clones are kept and a portion is missing. The sample lists about 260,000 clones, about 89% occurring once. The sample is drawn from a study of blood T cell repertoires in COVID-19. Across the study: Samples representing acute and convalescent COVID-19 were sourced from the United States, Italy and Spain.

The rearrangement joins TRBV6-2 or TRBV6-3 to TRBJ1-1; D perhaps matches TRBD1 (5 bases). Sequences were obtained from peripheral blood. The clonotype originates from a man aged 40-49 years who had recovered from COVID-19. CDR3 nucleotides: TGTGCCAGCAGTTACTGGGGCAGGAGCACTGAAGCTTTCTTT. As protein: CASSYWGRSTEAFF.